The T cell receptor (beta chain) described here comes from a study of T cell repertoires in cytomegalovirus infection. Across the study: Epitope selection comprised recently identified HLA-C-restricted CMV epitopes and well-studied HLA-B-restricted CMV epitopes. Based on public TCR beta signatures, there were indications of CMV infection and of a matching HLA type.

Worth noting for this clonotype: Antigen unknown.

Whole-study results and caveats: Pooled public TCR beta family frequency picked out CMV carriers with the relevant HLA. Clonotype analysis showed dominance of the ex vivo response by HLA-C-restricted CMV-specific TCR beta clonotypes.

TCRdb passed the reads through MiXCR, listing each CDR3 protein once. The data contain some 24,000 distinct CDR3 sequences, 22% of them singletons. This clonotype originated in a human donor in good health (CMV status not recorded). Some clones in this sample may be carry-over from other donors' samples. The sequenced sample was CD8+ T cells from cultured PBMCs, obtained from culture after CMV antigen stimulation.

The CDR3 DNA reads as TGTGCCAGCAGCCAAGATCCGCCTAGCGGGGGGGCCTTAGAGACCCAGTACTTC. It specifies CASSQDPPSGGALETQYF. The chain recombines TRBV4-2 with TRBJ2-5, with 12 nucleotides matching TRBD2. Germline CDR1 LGHNA, CDR2 YNFKEQ. J lost 4 bases, V lost 0 bases, and 9 bases had no gene match. This CDR3 has 18 amino acids.